This T cell receptor beta chain was sequenced during a study of T cell responses to AZD1222 COVID-19 vaccine (dated by TCRdb to the early 2020s). As for the study more broadly: TCR sequencing covered fewer than 250 trial participants: 200 to 210 given two doses of AZD1222 and 26 given two doses of MenACWY control vaccine. Trial participants were enrolled into age subgroups of 18-55, 56-69 and 70-plus years, which contained about 150, 28 and 57 TCR-sequenced participants, respectively. Points the paper makes about the study in general: Because no samples from the day 14 peak response were available, repertoires could be characterized only after the peak T cell response. Spike-specific TCR breadth and depth rose significantly after two AZD1222 doses compared with day 0 and with MenACWY recipients. Only six AZD1222 recipients were SARS-CoV-2 seropositive at baseline, limiting conclusions about previously exposed vaccinees. The 56-69-year group was small, and its depth increase did not reach significance, likely because of low power. The vaccine-associated CD4 TCRs covered the entire spike protein, and the dominant responses fell in regions 160-218 and 743-854. Nearly half of unique spike-specific TCRs reportedly recognized epitopes outside regions mutated in the B.1.351 and B.1.1.7 variants. Participants were mostly white British and included more females than males, and it was suggested by the authors that clonal diversity may have been underestimated.

The CDR3 regions of human TCRbeta chains were analyzed by immunosequencing. Processing in the source paper ran as follows. Repertoire TCRs were matched against a reference library of SARS-CoV-2-specific TCRs generated with the MIRA antigen-specificity platform. Breadth was defined as the fraction of unique TCRs that were SARS-CoV-2-associated, and depth was defined as the fraction of total T cells that were SARS-CoV-2-associated. Each spike-specific TCR was assigned to its reactive spike region and to a CD4 or CD8 class using the MIRA data. Log10-transformed breadth and depth values were compared by one-way ANOVA with Sidak's multiple comparisons tests. TCRdb provides this immuneACCESS table in a form limited to in-frame rearrangements. Some clones are lacking; in checked studies, under half of them reflect an unresolved V gene, and why the rest are absent is not known. That table gives V, J and clone size, and the DNA gave D and trimming. Counted in this sample were approximately 99,000 clones; roughly nine tenths of them appeared once. Approximately 9% of the sample lies in the top ten.

Worth noting for this clone: What this receptor recognizes is not known. Per-nucleotide qualities are absent, and no much larger clonotype sits a single base away.

The meaning of the sample's time point label: about 28 days (+/-7) after the second vaccine dose. Because spike-specific TCR depth and breadth did not differ between the two schedules, AZD1222 recipients who got a second dose at roughly 4 weeks were pooled with those who got a second dose at roughly 12 weeks. Vaccinee samples were obtained from the UK trials COV001 and COV002, which included a single-blind randomized controlled phase 2/3 trial of AZD1222 (ChAdOx1 nCoV-19) in healthy adults. For TCRbeta chain sequencing, PBMC samples from trial participants were taken at day 0 and at day 28 after the second dose. Trimming takes 8 bases from V and 4 bases from J, and the germline ends sit 17 bases apart. The CDR3, cysteine through phenylalanine, is 14 amino acids long. The CDR3 DNA has 42 bases and is translated from base 1. The germline V gene provides CDR1 KGHSH and CDR2 LQKENI.

The V and J genes are TRBV18 and TRBJ2-5; TRBD1 is perhaps the D gene, given 6 matching bases. The specimen was peripheral blood, collected 28 days after the second AZD1222 dose. The receptor was derived from an adult who received the AZD1222 COVID-19 vaccine. For the CDR3, the sequence is CASPTQGLLETQYF. DNA sequence: TGTGCCAGCCCGACCCAGGGGCTCCTAGAGACCCAGTACTTC.